This T cell receptor (beta chain) was observed in a study of PD-1 blockade in classical Hodgkin lymphoma. Data came from immunoSEQ multiplex PCR; TCRdb stores just in-frame clones and leaves some out. The data contain some 70,000 clones, over 85% of them singletons. Sample time point: newly diagnosed, previously untreated cHL patient sample. CDR1 is GTSNPN and CDR2 is SVGIG in the germline V gene (reference sequence). This CDR3 spans 16 amino acids. The J segment lost 8 bases and the V segment lost 1 base, leaving 11 bases of the junction unmatched. V and J are TRBV30 and TRBJ2-4; 10 bases map to TRBD2. Sequencing was done on a sample of peripheral blood mononuclear cells (PBMCs). This TCR came from a human donor with classical Hodgkin lymphoma. The CDR3 sequence: CAWSASGSVGADIQYF. DNA for the CDR3: TGTGCCTGGAGTGCTAGCGGGAGTGTTGGGGCAGACATTCAGTACTTC.